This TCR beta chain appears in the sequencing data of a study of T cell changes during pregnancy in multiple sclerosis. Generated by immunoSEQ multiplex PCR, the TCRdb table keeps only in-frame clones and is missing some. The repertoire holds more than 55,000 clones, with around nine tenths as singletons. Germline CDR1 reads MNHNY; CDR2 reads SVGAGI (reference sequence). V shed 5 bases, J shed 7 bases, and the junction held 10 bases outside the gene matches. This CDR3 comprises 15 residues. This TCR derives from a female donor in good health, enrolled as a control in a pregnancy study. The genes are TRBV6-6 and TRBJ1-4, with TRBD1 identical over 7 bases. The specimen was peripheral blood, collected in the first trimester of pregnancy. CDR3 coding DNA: TGTGCCAGCAGTCGAATATCCGGGACAGCTGAAAAACTGTTTTTT. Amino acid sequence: CASSRISGTAEKLFF.